The entry below gives a single T cell receptor beta chain sequence along with its context. Its antigen is currently unknown. TCRdb keeps only in-frame clones here, not all; method: immunoSEQ multiplex PCR. This repertoire shows roughly 29,000 clones, over 90% found once; its top ten account for 8.1%. The V gene's germline CDR1 is SNHLY and CDR2 FYNNEI. With 4 bases removed from V and 8 bases from J, the gap between germline ends came to 6 bases. This CDR3 is 12 amino acids long. These data belong to a study of T cell responses to AZD1222 COVID-19 vaccine. Study results and caveats: CD4 TCRs associated with vaccination spanned spike, dominating at 160-218 and 743-854. Clonal diversity was possibly underestimated, and white British individuals and females predominated among donors.

V usage is TRBV2 and J usage is TRBJ1-6; D unresolved. The TCR was taken from an adult in good health. The source was peripheral blood, collected on day 0 of AZD1222 vaccination. This chain's CDR3 is CASSADYSPLHF. CDR3 sequence (DNA): TGTGCCAGCAGTGCCGACTATTCACCCCTCCACTTT.